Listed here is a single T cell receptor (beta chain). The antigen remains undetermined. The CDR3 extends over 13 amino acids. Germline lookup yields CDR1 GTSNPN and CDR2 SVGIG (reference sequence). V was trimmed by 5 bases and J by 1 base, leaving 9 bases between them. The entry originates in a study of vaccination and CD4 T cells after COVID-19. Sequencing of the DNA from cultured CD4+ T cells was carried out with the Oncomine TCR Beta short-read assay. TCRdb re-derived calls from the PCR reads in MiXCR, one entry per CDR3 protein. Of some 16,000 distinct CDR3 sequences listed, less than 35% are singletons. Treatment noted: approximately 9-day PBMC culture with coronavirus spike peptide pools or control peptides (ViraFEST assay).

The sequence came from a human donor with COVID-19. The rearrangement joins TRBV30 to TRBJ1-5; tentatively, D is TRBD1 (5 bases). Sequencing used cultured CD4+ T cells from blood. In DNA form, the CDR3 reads TGTGCCTGGGGGGGTGGGAGCAATCAGCCCCAGCATTTT. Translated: CAWGGGSNQPQHF.